These T cell receptor beta chains were read from a single sample in a study of T-cell memory formation after mild COVID-19. TCRdb used MiXCR to reprocess the 5' RACE reads, holding one entry per CDR3 protein. The sample yields roughly 300,000 distinct CDR3 sequences, around 8% seen once. Sequences were obtained from PBMCs or a T cell subset sorted from them (not recorded which). These TCRs come from a man younger than 35 who had mild COVID-19 (a few samples of this study predate the infection). Cell type and time point are not known. The CDR3 runs from the conserved cysteine through the conserved F or W. Fields, in order: clone size, J gene, D gene, V gene, CDR3 DNA, CDR3 protein. The D gene is left open where the match is weak. The listing skips clone size in some rows; elsewhere it reads once, few, many or a size class.

few	TRBJ1-2	.	TRBV4-3	TGCGCCAGCAGCCAAAAGGCTCAGGGTTATTTCCATGGCTACACCTTC	CASSQKAQGYFHGYTF
.	TRBJ2-5	TRBD2	TRBV20-1	TGCAGTGCTAGAGGCAGAGCGGGGGGACTCGAGACCCAGTACTTC	CSARGRAGGLETQYF
many	TRBJ1-2	.	TRBV6-6	TGTGCCAGCAGTTACTCCAAGGGGCCAACGAGGGGCTACACCTTC	CASSYSKGPTRGYTF
few	TRBJ2-2	.	TRBV10-2	TGCGCCAGCAGTGAAGACGGGGAGCTGTTTTTT	CASSEDGELFF
.	TRBJ1-2	TRBD1	TRBV28	TGTGCCAGCCGGGCAGGGGGCGACCATGGCTACACCTTC	CASRAGGDHGYTF
few	TRBJ1-1	.	TRBV6-2/TRBV6-3	TGTGCCAGCAGCGTCGACAGCCATTATGGCCCTGCGACTGAAGCTTTCTTT	CASSVDSHYGPATEAFF
few	TRBJ2-1	.	TRBV6-5	TGTGCCAGCAGCGAGGGGGGGGAGACCTACAATGAGCAGTTCTTC	CASSEGGETYNEQFF
.	TRBJ1-1	TRBD1	TRBV5-1	TGCGCCAGCAGCATACAGGGGCAGGAAGCTTTCTTT	CASSIQGQEAFF
many	TRBJ2-3	.	TRBV5-1	TGCGCCAGCAGCTTGTTTCCAGGGGAGACAGATACGCAGTATTTT	CASSLFPGETDTQYF
.	TRBJ1-1	.	TRBV5-1	TGCGCCAGCAGCCCGGGGGCGACCGCTGGCACTGAAGCTTTCTTT	CASSPGATAGTEAFF
many	TRBJ2-7	.	TRBV5-1	TGCGCCAGCAGACAATCCTACGAGCAGTACTTC	CASRQSYEQYF
.	TRBJ1-6	.	TRBV27	TGTGCCAGCAGTTCAATGGCTTCACCCCTCCACTTT	CASSSMASPLHF
many	TRBJ2-1	TRBD2	TRBV12-3/TRBV12-4	TGTGCCAGCAGTCCCACGGGACTAGCGGGGGGGTACTACAATGAGCAGTTCTTC	CASSPTGLAGGYYNEQFF
.	TRBJ2-1	.	TRBV6-1	TGTGCCAGCAGTCGGGACAAGGGGAATAATGAGCAGTTCTTC	CASSRDKGNNEQFF
few	TRBJ2-7	.	TRBV12-3/TRBV12-4	TGTGCCAGCAGTTCTCGGTTACAGGTCTACGAGCAGTACTTC	CASSSRLQVYEQYF
few	TRBJ2-3	TRBD2	TRBV25-1	TGTGCCAGCACCCCTAGCGGGGGGGCAGATACGCAGTATTTT	CASTPSGGADTQYF
few	TRBJ1-2	.	TRBV7-2	TGTGCCAGCAGCTTAGCCCTGGGGGTCGACTATGGCTACACCTTC	CASSLALGVDYGYTF
.	TRBJ2-1	TRBD2	TRBV5-1	TGCGCCAGCAGCACTAGCGGGGGCGCCTCCTACAATGAGCAGTTCTTC	CASSTSGGASYNEQFF
few	TRBJ1-1	.	TRBV9	TGTGCCAGCAGCGTAGAGGAGTCATCCGGGGCTAACACTGAAGCTTTCTTT	CASSVEESSGANTEAFF
few	TRBJ2-7	.	TRBV11-2	TGTGCCAGCAGCTTAGGGGCAGGGTCGCCCTACGAGCAGTACTTC	CASSLGAGSPYEQYF
many	TRBJ2-3	TRBD2	TRBV12-3/TRBV12-4	TGTGCCAGCAGACTAGCGGGGGGGCCGGATACGCAGTATTTT	CASRLAGGPDTQYF
.	TRBJ1-6	.	TRBV5-1	TGCGCCAGCAGCCCCAGCCCAGTGAATTCACCCCTCCACTTT	CASSPSPVNSPLHF
.	TRBJ2-7	TRBD1	TRBV7-9	TGTGCCAGCAGCTTCTGGACAGGAGAGTCCTACGAGCAGTACTTC	CASSFWTGESYEQYF
few	TRBJ2-5	TRBD2	TRBV2	TGTGCCAGCAGGATGGGGACTAGCCCTGGGGAGACCCAGTACTTC	CASRMGTSPGETQYF
few	TRBJ2-1	.	TRBV11-2	TGTGCCAGCAACCCTACGGTGGGGTACAATGAGCAGTTCTTC	CASNPTVGYNEQFF
.	TRBJ2-2	.	TRBV9	TGTGCCAGCAGCGTACGCAGCGCCTCCAAGAACACCGGGGAGCTGTTTTTT	CASSVRSASKNTGELFF
.	TRBJ2-1	TRBD1	TRBV7-2	TGTGCCAGCAGCCTGGGGGCAGGGGGCTTCATAGGGAATGAGCAGTTCTTC	CASSLGAGGFIGNEQFF
many	TRBJ2-2	.	TRBV7-3	TGTGCCAGCAGCTTAGATCCTAGCGCCACCGGGGAGCTGTTTTTT	CASSLDPSATGELFF
.	TRBJ1-5	.	TRBV5-6	TGTGCCAGCAGCTCGGGGGGCTTTGGGAATCAGCCCCAGCATTTT	CASSSGGFGNQPQHF
.	TRBJ1-2	.	TRBV12-3/TRBV12-4	TGTGCCAGCAGTTTGAACAGGAACTATGGCTACACCTTC	CASSLNRNYGYTF
few	TRBJ2-1	.	TRBV27	TGTGCCAGCAGTGGGGCCCGGCGGGGCTCCTACAATGAGCAGTTCTTC	CASSGARRGSYNEQFF
many	TRBJ1-4	TRBD1	TRBV14	TGTGCCAGCAGCGTAGGGACAGGGGGTGAAAAACTGTTTTTT	CASSVGTGGEKLFF
many	TRBJ2-2	.	TRBV6-2/TRBV6-3	TGTGCCAGCAGTTACTCCGGCACCGGGGAGCTGTTTTTT	CASSYSGTGELFF
.	TRBJ2-1	TRBD2	TRBV20-1	TGCAGTGCTAGATTAGCGGGGGGGCTTCACAATGAGCAGTTCTTC	CSARLAGGLHNEQFF
.	TRBJ1-1	.	TRBV7-9	TGTGCCAGCAGCCAACCTTGGGGAGGGATGAACACTGAAGCTTTCTTT	CASSQPWGGMNTEAFF
.	TRBJ1-4	TRBD1	TRBV5-1	TGCGCCAGCAGCTTAACAGGGGGGAATACTAATGAAAAACTGTTTTTT	CASSLTGGNTNEKLFF